This note documents a single T cell receptor (beta chain) sequence. This entry is derived from a study of blood T cell repertoires in COVID-19. Study information: Both acute and convalescent COVID-19 samples were obtained from the United States, Italy and Spain. The analysed material was cDNA or gDNA that came from T cells, B-cell-depleted T cells, or PBMCs.

Enrolled during active infection, Seattle patients were then followed longitudinally. Original data processing: Reference gene primers were amplified, and this amplification served to estimate nucleated cell counts. TCRdb's table, derived via immunoSEQ multiplex PCR, lists solely in-frame clones and lacks some. D and trimming come from the DNA, and the V and J calls and clone size come from that table. The sample lists approximately 300,000 clones, about nine tenths occurring once. This CDR3 comprises 15 residues. V lost 3 bases and J 7 bases, leaving 13 bases between the germline ends. The V gene's germline CDR1 is MNHNY and CDR2 SVGAGI (reference sequence).

The clonotype comes from a woman in her 30s with COVID-19, enrolled during active disease. The sequencing sample was made of peripheral blood. The rearrangement joins TRBV6-6 to TRBJ1-6; D is uncertain. The CDR3 here is CASSYAGFRNSPLHF. The CDR3 nucleotides read TGTGCCAGCAGTTATGCGGGGTTTCGGAATTCACCCCTCCACTTT.